The rows below give T cell receptor beta chains drawn from one sample of a study of identical twins. Each CDR3 protein gets one entry after TCRdb re-called the 5' RACE reads with MiXCR. The sample contains some 240,000 distinct CDR3 sequences, about 8.9% of which appear only once. These data also formed part of another study, on yellow fever vaccine responses in identical twins.

Material for sequencing was CD8+ T cells sorted from blood. These receptors came from a young woman in good health. Both conserved end residues are part of each CDR3. Fields, in order: J gene, clone size, V gene, D gene, CDR3 DNA, CDR3 protein. D genes are given only for firm matches. Rows may omit the clone size; those that give it use once, few, many or a size class.

TRBJ2-4	NA	TRBV6-5	NA	TGTGCCAGCAGTTATCAGGGCCTTGACAAAAACATTCAGTACTTC	CASSYQGLDKNIQYF
TRBJ2-5	NA	TRBV6-1	NA	TGTGCCAGCAGTGTACGGACAGATGAAGAGACCCAGTACTTC	CASSVRTDEETQYF
TRBJ2-7	many	TRBV12-3/TRBV12-4	TRBD1	TGTGCCAGCAGTTTCTCGGGACAGGGGGTCTACGAGCAGTACTTC	CASSFSGQGVYEQYF
TRBJ1-5	many	TRBV5-5	TRBD1	TGTGCCAGCAGCTCGGACAGGGCCTATCAGCCCCAGCATTTT	CASSSDRAYQPQHF
TRBJ2-1	NA	TRBV5-1	NA	TGCGCCAGCAGCCAGAGGGCAGTTTACAATGAGCAGTTCTTC	CASSQRAVYNEQFF
TRBJ2-7	many	TRBV7-2	NA	TGTGCCAGCAGCCTTGAATTTATCTCCTACGAGCAGTACTTC	CASSLEFISYEQYF
TRBJ2-7	many	TRBV12-3/TRBV12-4	NA	TGTGCCAGCAGCCCAATAGGGGGGCACGAGCAGTACTTC	CASSPIGGHEQYF
TRBJ2-7	few	TRBV28	TRBD1	TGTGCCAGCAGGCTCCGGGACAGTTTCTCCTACGAGCAGTACTTC	CASRLRDSFSYEQYF
TRBJ2-2	many	TRBV29-1	NA	TGCAGCGTTGTTGTACATTCGAACACCGGGGAGCTGTTTTTT	CSVVVHSNTGELFF
TRBJ2-1	many	TRBV12-3/TRBV12-4	NA	TGTGCCAGCAGCCCTTCCGTTGAGCAGTTCTTC	CASSPSVEQFF
TRBJ2-7	few	TRBV6-1	TRBD1	TGTGCCAGCAGTCCTGCCGGGACAGGGTTCGACGAGCAGTACTTC	CASSPAGTGFDEQYF
TRBJ1-1	many	TRBV12-3/TRBV12-4	NA	TGTGCCAGCAGTTGGGGACTCTCGAACACTGAAGCTTTCTTT	CASSWGLSNTEAFF
TRBJ2-3	few	TRBV29-1	NA	TGCAGCGTTCCTCTTCTACAAGGCGACCTCCCCCCGGATACGCAGTATTTT	CSVPLLQGDLPPDTQYF
TRBJ2-7	NA	TRBV10-3	TRBD1	TGTGCCATCAGTTTGAGGCTAGACAGGGACAACGAGCAGTACTTC	CAISLRLDRDNEQYF
TRBJ1-2	many	TRBV7-9	NA	TGTGCCAGCAGGAGTCCGGGCCGCCAATGGGGCTACACCTTC	CASRSPGRQWGYTF
TRBJ2-3	NA	TRBV28	NA	TGTGCCAGCAGTCTGACAGGTTTTAGCACAGATACGCAGTATTTT	CASSLTGFSTDTQYF
TRBJ2-2	NA	TRBV10-3	NA	TGTGCCATTGCGGTCGAAGGGCGGACGAACACCGGGGAGCTGTTTTTT	CAIAVEGRTNTGELFF
TRBJ2-1	few	TRBV24-1	TRBD1	TGTGCCACCAGTGATCTGACAGGGCCCGACAATGAGCAGTTCTTC	CATSDLTGPDNEQFF
TRBJ2-1	many	TRBV5-1	NA	TGCGCCAGCAGCTTGTACAGCGTCCATGAGCAGTTCTTC	CASSLYSVHEQFF
TRBJ2-3	many	TRBV7-8	NA	TGTGCCAGCAGCTCCCGGGGCGGGGGCAACACAGATACGCAGTATTTT	CASSSRGGGNTDTQYF
TRBJ2-5	NA	TRBV12-3/TRBV12-4	NA	TGTGCCAGCAGTTTCGGGGCCCAGGCGGAGACCCAGTACTTC	CASSFGAQAETQYF
TRBJ2-3	many	TRBV28	NA	TGTGCCAGCAGTTTATTTGGCGGGACTAGCACAGATACGCAGTATTTT	CASSLFGGTSTDTQYF
TRBJ2-1	few	TRBV6-2/TRBV6-3	NA	TGTGCCAGCAGTTACCATCCAATAGCGGAGGCCCCCTACAATGAGCAGTTCTTC	CASSYHPIAEAPYNEQFF
TRBJ2-1	few	TRBV20-1	NA	TGCAGTGCTAGAAACCCGAGCTCCTACAATGAGCAGTTCTTC	CSARNPSSYNEQFF
TRBJ2-1	few	TRBV7-9	TRBD2	TGTGCCAGCAGCTTAGTAGGCGGGGGTGAGCAGTTCTTC	CASSLVGGGEQFF
TRBJ2-3	NA	TRBV2	TRBD2	TGTGCCAGTGCGGGAGACACGCAGTATTTT	CASAGDTQYF
TRBJ2-1	NA	TRBV29-1	TRBD2	TGCAGCGTTGAGGGACTAGCGGGAGGGCGGAGCTCCTACAATGAGCAGTTCTTC	CSVEGLAGGRSSYNEQFF
TRBJ2-1	NA	TRBV20-1	NA	TGCATCGGGGGCGCGAATGAGGAGCAGTTCTTC	CIGGANEEQFF
TRBJ2-1	many	TRBV10-3	NA	TGTGCCATCAGGGGACCTAATGAGCAGTTCTTC	CAIRGPNEQFF
TRBJ2-7	few	TRBV21-1	NA	TGTGCCAGCAGCAAACCGGACGGGGGAGACGAGCAGTACTTC	CASSKPDGGDEQYF
TRBJ2-1	NA	TRBV2	NA	TGTGCCAGCAGTGAATCGGCTCTCCGAGATGAGCAGTTCTTC	CASSESALRDEQFF